A single T cell receptor beta chain is shown here with its context. The specificity of this receptor is unknown. No per-base quality is available; no much larger clone lies one base away. The trial excluded patients who had a history of autoimmune disease or who were on systemic immunosuppression. Peripheral blood for TCR sequencing was collected from all dose cohorts at baseline, on cycle 4 day 1, and on cycle 7 day 1. Samples came from an open-label, multicenter, first-in-human phase I dose-escalation trial of ivuxolimab. Adults with locally advanced or metastatic head and neck squamous cell, hepatocellular, melanoma or renal cell carcinoma were enrolled in the trial. CD4+ and CD8+ T cells were sorted separately from peripheral blood before TCR sequencing. To sequence the TCRbeta CDR3 region, genomic DNA was isolated from the sorted cells. The immunoSEQ Assay was used for sequencing of TCRbeta CDR3 regions. The clones in this table, taken by TCRdb from immuneACCESS, are in-frame only. Not every clone is retained; where verified, under half of the shortfall comes from an unresolved V gene, and the cause of the rest is unknown. This sample is represented by tens of thousands of clones; around 89% of them were singletons. The ten largest clones represent roughly 13% of the sample.

The sample belongs to a study of OX40 agonist ivuxolimab in advanced cancers. Concerning the study at large: The costimulatory receptor OX40 (CD134) was targeted by ivuxolimab, a fully human IgG2 agonistic monoclonal antibody. Intravenous ivuxolimab was administered to patients every 2 weeks at six dose levels: 0.01, 0.1, 0.3, 1.5, 3 and 10 mg/kg. Prior anti-PD-1, anti-PD-L1 or anti-CTLA-4 therapy was permitted, and checkpoint inhibitors had been received by around 39% of dose-escalation patients. Partial responses occurred in three dose-escalation patients, of whom one had hepatocellular carcinoma and two had cutaneous melanoma. The monotherapy dose-escalation portion (N ≈ 50 patients) of the phase I ivuxolimab trial is reported in the paper. The dose-escalation cohort was about 86% male with a mean age of around 62 years, ranging from roughly 20 to 80. The point of sequencing TCRbeta in the periphery was to test whether ivuxolimab changed TCR sequence diversity and drove clonal T-cell expansion. Among the 50 to 55 dose-escalation patients, 19 had hepatocellular carcinoma, 15 or so melanoma, 9 renal cell carcinoma and 9 head and neck cancer.

CDR1 and CDR2 are read off the germline V gene as SGDLS and YYNGEE. The CDR3 sequence holds 13 residues, the cysteine and phenylalanine included. Just the 39-base CDR3 DNA is kept, in frame starting at base 1. V drops 4 bases and J drops 3 bases, leaving 8 bases in between. The study at large found these results: Partial responders in the 0.1-3.0 mg/kg groups had among the lowest normalized peripheral clonal expansion, especially among CD8+ T cells. Antigen specificity was not determined for the clonally expanded peripheral T cells. Low levels of normalized T-cell clonal expansion were also shown by some nonresponding patients. At doses of 0.1 to 3.0 mg/kg, clonal expansion of both CD4+ and CD8+ blood T cells was observed from baseline to week 6. On average, CD8+ T cells showed more expanded clones than CD4+ T cells after ivuxolimab.

This specimen was CD4+ or CD8+ T cells sorted from blood, taken in a trial of the OX40 agonist ivuxolimab. The clonotype originates from an adult with an advanced solid tumor such as melanoma, head and neck, liver or kidney cancer. The sequence links TRBV9 to TRBJ2-1; a weak D assignment points to TRBD2 (6 bases agree). The DNA reads as follows: TGTGCCAGCAGCCCCGGGGGCTACAATGAGCAGTTCTTC. The encoded protein is CASSPGGYNEQFF.